This entry lists 9 T cell receptor beta chains sequenced from one sample in a study of yellow fever vaccine responses in identical twins. TCRdb passed the RT-PCR reads through MiXCR, listing each CDR3 protein once. This sample has 35,000 or so distinct CDR3 sequences, with roughly three fifths found just once. The sequences come from T cells from blood (PBMCs), unsorted or a sorted subset (not recorded which), collected before or after yellow fever vaccination (not recorded which). All receptors derive from a woman aged 18-35 years who received the yellow fever vaccine.

This sequence joins TRBV18 and TRBJ2-7; the match to TRBD1 covers 8 bases. This CDR3 is built from 14 residues. The germline V gene has CDR1 KGHSH and CDR2 LQKENI. The J segment lost 1 base and the V segment lost 5 bases, leaving 4 bases of the junction unmatched. The CDR3, as DNA: TGTGCCAGCTCATTACAGGGGGAATCCTACGAGCAGTACTTC. Amino acid sequence: CASSLQGESYEQYF.

This chain uses TRBV29-1 with TRBJ2-7, with D perhaps TRBD1 or TRBD2 (5 bases each). The CDR3 is made up of 13 amino acids. CDR1 is SQVTM, CDR2 ANQGSEA, per germline. V was clipped by 6 bases and J by 6 bases, with 18 bases between them. The CDR3 nucleotides are TGCAGCGTAGGGGCAGGGTTTAGCGTCGAGCAGTACTTC. As protein: CSVGAGFSVEQYF.

The V gene is TRBV21-1, the J gene TRBJ2-3; the D segment call TRBD2 is taken from the table without a DNA check. TRBV21-1 is annotated as a pseudogene. CDR3 length equals 13 residues. The CDR3 loop is CASSTSGTDTQYF. The CDR3, as DNA: TGTGCCAGCAGCACTAGCGGCACAGATACGCAGTATTTT.

The chain is built from TRBV14 and TRBJ1-2; tentatively, D is TRBD1 (6 bases). With 5 bases removed from V and 4 bases from J, the gap between germline ends came to 8 bases. CDR1 SGHDN and CDR2 FVKESK come from the germline V gene. The CDR3 is 12 amino acids. The CDR3 sequence is CASSLDSYGYTF. For the CDR3, the DNA is TGTGCCAGCAGCTTGGACAGCTATGGCTACACCTTC.

A few counts support this clonotype. V gene TRBV21-1 combines with J gene TRBJ2-1. TRBV21-1 is given as a pseudogene. The CDR3 runs 16 residues. The CDR3 reads CASSKIGGSSYNEQFF. CDR3 DNA: TGTGCCAGCAGCAAAATAGGAGGGAGCTCCTACAATGAGCAGTTCTTC.

The chain joins TRBV18 to TRBJ1-1, with D perhaps TRBD1 (5 bases). The CDR3 has 14 residues. Between the trimmed V and J ends, which lost 0 bases and 4 bases, there was a span of 9 bases. CDR1 KGHSH and CDR2 LQKENI come from the germline V gene. The CDR3 region has the DNA TGTGCCAGCTCACCACCCCAGGGACCCACTGAAGCTTTCTTT. Its translation is CASSPPQGPTEAFF.

V is TRBV2 and J is TRBJ1-2; D is uncertain. Germline CDR1 is SNHLY and CDR2 is FYNNEI. V lost 3 bases and J 4 bases, leaving 9 bases between the germline ends. This CDR3 is built from 13 residues. The CDR3 sequence: CASSDSGIYGYTF. CDR3 nucleotides: TGTGCCAGCAGTGATTCCGGGATCTATGGCTACACCTTC.

The chain recombines TRBV11-2 with TRBJ2-7, with 11 bases fitting TRBD2. Germline V gives CDR1 SGHAT, CDR2 FQNNGV. Trimming took 6 bases from V and 4 from J; bases not matched to a gene: 5. The CDR3 contains 14 residues. The CDR3 sequence: CASSRTSGSYEQYF. The CDR3 DNA is TGTGCCAGCAGTCGCACTAGCGGGAGTTACGAGCAGTACTTC.

This sequence joins TRBV7-6 and TRBJ2-4; 7 nucleotides line up with TRBD2. The CDR3 totals 15 residues. Germline V gene data show CDR1 as SGHVS and CDR2 as FNYEAQ. With 6 bases clipped from V and 3 bases from J, the junction kept 8 bases outside the gene matches. The CDR3 loop is CASSPSGAHKNIQYF. CDR3 DNA sequence: TGTGCCAGCAGTCCAAGCGGGGCTCACAAAAACATTCAGTACTTC.